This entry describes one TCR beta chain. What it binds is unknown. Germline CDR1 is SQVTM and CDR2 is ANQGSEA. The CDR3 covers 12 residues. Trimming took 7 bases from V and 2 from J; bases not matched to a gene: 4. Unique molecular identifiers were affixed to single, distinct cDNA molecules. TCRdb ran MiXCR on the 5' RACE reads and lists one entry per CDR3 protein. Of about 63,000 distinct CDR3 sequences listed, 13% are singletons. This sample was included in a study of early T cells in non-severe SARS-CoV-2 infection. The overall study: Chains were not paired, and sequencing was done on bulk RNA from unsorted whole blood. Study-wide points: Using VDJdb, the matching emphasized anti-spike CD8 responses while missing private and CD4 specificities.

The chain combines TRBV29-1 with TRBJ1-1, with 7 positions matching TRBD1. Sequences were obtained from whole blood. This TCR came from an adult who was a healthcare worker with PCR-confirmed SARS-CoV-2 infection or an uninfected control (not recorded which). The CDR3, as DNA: TGCAGCGCACGACAGGGCAACACTGAAGCTTTCTTT. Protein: CSARQGNTEAFF.